This passage covers 32 T cell receptor beta chains from one sample sequenced in a study of Ad26.COV2.S vaccination and SARS-CoV-2 variants. The treatment here: roughly 18 received Ad26.COV2.S at low or high dose, single or two shots; 5 received placebo; per-sample allocation not given. On day 63 after the first injection, vaccine and placebo recipients gave samples. The data were produced by immunoSEQ multiplex PCR, yet TCRdb's version contains in-frame clones alone and is incomplete. The sample contains roughly 350,000 clones, around 86% of which appear only once. Sequencing used peripheral blood, obtained in a trial of Ad26.COV2.S vaccine versus placebo. The source is a person aged 18-60 years who received the Ad26.COV2.S COVID-19 vaccine or a placebo.

V is TRBV4-2 and J is TRBJ2-7; 7 bases map to TRBD2. With V trimmed by 5 bases and J by 3 bases, 4 bases remained unmatched. CDR3 length equals 13 residues. The germline V gene has CDR1 LGHNA and CDR2 YNFKEQ. The CDR3 sequence: CASSEGRGYEQYF. The CDR3 DNA sequence: TGTGCCAGCAGCGAGGGGAGGGGCTACGAGCAGTACTTC.

This sequence joins TRBV6-5 and TRBJ1-1; D gene unclear. Trimming took 6 bases from V and 0 from J, leaving 8 bases between them. CDR3 length: 13 residues. Germline lookup yields CDR1 MNHEY and CDR2 SVGAGI. The chain's CDR3 is CASSLRMNTEAFF. Written as DNA, the CDR3 is TGTGCCAGCAGCCTAAGAATGAACACTGAAGCTTTCTTT.

The rearrangement uses TRBV6-5 and TRBJ2-7; 9 nucleotides agree with TRBD1. The CDR3 covers 13 residues. CDR1 is MNHEY, CDR2 SVGAGI, per germline. With 5 bases clipped from V and 5 bases from J, the junction kept 4 bases outside the gene matches. The CDR3 nucleotides are TGTGCCAGCAGTCCCGGGACAGGGAACGAGCAGTACTTC. Its protein product is CASSPGTGNEQYF.

The chain uses TRBV5-1 and TRBJ2-1, with 8 bases identical to TRBD2. The V and J ends lost 0 bases and 2 bases, in that order; junction bases with no gene match: 4. There are 16 residues in the CDR3. Germline loops: CDR1 SGHRS, CDR2 YFSETQ. CDR3: CASSLVGLGAYNEQFF. The CDR3 DNA follows: TGCGCCAGCAGCTTGGTGGGACTAGGTGCCTACAATGAGCAGTTCTTC.

This chain links TRBV5-4 with TRBJ2-3, with D possibly TRBD2 on 5 matching bases. Germline V CDR1 and CDR2: SGHNT, YYREEE (reference sequence). The CDR3 has 18 residues. The germline V and J ends were trimmed by 4 bases and 0 bases, with 21 bases remaining between them. The CDR3 DNA follows: TGTGCCAGCAGCCCATTCCCTCCTCCTCGGGATAGCACAGATACGCAGTATTTT. Protein product: CASSPFPPPRDSTDTQYF.

CDR3 coding DNA: TGCGCCAGCAGCCAACAACCCGGGCCACGCAGCACAGATACGCAGTATTTT. This sequence encodes CASSQQPGPRSTDTQYF. This chain uses TRBV4-3 with TRBJ2-3; D gene uncertain. The CDR3 runs 17 residues. V lost 2 bases, J lost 0 bases, and 15 bases lay in between. Germline CDR1 reads LGHNA; CDR2 reads YSLEER.

CDR3 in amino acids: CASSLPGNYLNEQFF. CDR3 DNA: TGCGCCAGCAGCTTGCCAGGGAATTATTTGAATGAGCAGTTCTTC. The chain links TRBV5-1 to TRBJ2-1, with a weak D call TRBD1 (5 bases). V was trimmed by 1 base and J by 7 bases, leaving 15 bases between them. CDR1 and CDR2 from the germline V gene are SGHRS and YFSETQ. The CDR3 is 15 residues long. The whole variable domain, remainder taken from reference TRBV5-1 and TRBJ2-1, is KAGVTQTPRYLIKTRGQQVTLSCSPISGHRSVSWYQQTPGQGLQFLFEYFSETQRNKGNFPGRFSGRQFSNSRSEMNVSTLELGDSALYLCASSLPGNYLNEQFFGPGTRLTVL.

The CDR3 DNA is TGTGCCAGCAGTTCCGCAGATACGCAGTATTTT. Translated, it gives CASSSADTQYF. The rearrangement joins TRBV27 to TRBJ2-3, with unresolved D. This CDR3 region has 11 residues. The V gene's germline CDR1 is MNHEY and CDR2 SMNVEV (reference sequence). V lost 4 bases and J lost 4, with 3 bases in between.

The chain carries TRBV5-4 and TRBJ1-2, with unresolved D. V shed 0 bases and J shed 4 bases, with 13 bases lying between them. The CDR3 is 15 amino acids. CDR1 is SGHNT and CDR2 is YYREEE in the germline V gene (reference sequence). The CDR3 DNA follows: TGTGCCAGCAGCTTGGAAGCAGAAGCCTTCTATGGCTACACCTTC. Its protein product is CASSLEAEAFYGYTF.

This chain uses TRBV4-1 with TRBJ2-1; TRBD1 might be the D (5 bases). V shed 3 bases and J shed 10 bases, with 10 bases lying between them. The CDR3 is made up of 12 amino acids. The germline CDR1 and CDR2 sequences are MGHRA and YSYEKL. For the CDR3, the DNA is TGCGCCAGCAGCCATCACGACAGAGAGCAGTTCTTC. As protein: CASSHHDREQFF.

The rearrangement joins TRBV19 to TRBJ1-1; D is unclear. Trimming removed 4 bases at V and 3 bases at J, with 12 bases between. The CDR3 extends over 14 amino acids. Germline values: CDR1 LNHDA, CDR2 SQIVND (reference sequence). CDR3 in DNA: TGTGCCAGTAGTACAGTCTTCCTTCACACTGAAGCTTTCTTT. This translates into CASSTVFLHTEAFF.

The V and J genes are TRBV7-2 and TRBJ1-2; tentative D call: TRBD1 (5 bases). V was clipped by 1 base and J by 4 bases, with 13 bases between them. Per germline, CDR1 SGHTA and CDR2 FQGNSA. CDR3 length equals 15 residues. The CDR3 DNA follows: TGTGCCAGCAGCTTAGTCACTCTGACAGTCTATGGCTACACCTTC. This sequence encodes CASSLVTLTVYGYTF.

The chain uses TRBV12-3 or TRBV12-4 and TRBJ1-2; perhaps TRBD1 as D (5 bases). This CDR3 contains 12 residues. Trimming stripped 3 bases from V and 7 bases from J, with 9 bases between. The CDR3 sequence is CASSFGGSGYTF. The DNA for the CDR3 is TGTGCCAGCAGTTTTGGGGGAAGTGGCTACACCTTC.

This clone was observed at least ten times. The chain links TRBV4-1 to TRBJ1-2; 7 positions agree with TRBD1. V was pared by 4 bases and J by 2 bases, with 4 bases of the junction left unmatched. This CDR3 is 14 amino acids long. CDR1 and CDR2 from the germline V gene are MGHRA and YSYEKL. The CDR3 here is CASSRPGGNYGYTF. The CDR3 DNA follows: TGCGCCAGCAGCCGACCAGGGGGGAACTATGGCTACACCTTC.

The chain uses TRBV7-6 and TRBJ1-5; a weak D match, TRBD1 (6 bases). V dropped 2 bases and J dropped 1 base, with 12 bases sitting between them. CDR1 SGHVS and CDR2 FNYEAQ come from the germline V gene. This CDR3 contains 16 residues. CDR3 protein: CASSLTQGPSNQPQHF. The CDR3 DNA reads TGTGCCAGCAGCTTAACCCAGGGGCCAAGCAATCAGCCCCAGCATTTT.

This chain uses TRBV12-3 or TRBV12-4 with TRBJ1-4; a weak D match, TRBD1 (5 bases). Trimming took 7 bases from V and 4 from J, leaving 10 bases between them. This CDR3 spans 13 amino acids. The CDR3 bases are TGTGCCAGCAACCGGGGCTATAATGAAAAACTGTTTTTT. Encoded protein: CASNRGYNEKLFF.

J is TRBJ1-2 and V is TRBV30; TRBD1 matches 7 bases. Germline trimming cut 7 bases from V and 0 bases from J; bases unmatched to any gene: 5. The germline V gene has CDR1 GTSNPN and CDR2 SVGIG (reference sequence). This CDR3 is 13 amino acids long. CDR3 protein: CASPGTANYGYTF. The CDR3 DNA is TGTGCCTCCCCCGGGACAGCTAACTATGGCTACACCTTC.

The J gene is TRBJ2-7, the V gene TRBV12-5, with 8 bases fitting TRBD2. CDR1 and CDR2 from the germline V gene are LGHNT and FRNRAP. The V segment lost 7 bases and the J segment 2 bases; nucleotides outside the gene matches: 7. The CDR3 runs 14 residues. CDR3 sequence reads: CASEPSGGPYEQYF. In DNA form, the CDR3 reads TGTGCTAGTGAGCCCAGCGGGGGACCCTACGAGCAGTACTTC.

This chain uses TRBV7-3 with TRBJ2-3; 11 bases fit TRBD2. Looked up from germline, CDR1 is SGHTA and CDR2 is FQGTGA. The CDR3 is 15 residues long. V shed 5 bases and J 4 bases; nucleotides not matched to a gene: 5. CDR3 nucleotide sequence: TGTGCCAGCAGCGTAGCGGGGGGGAGAGCAGATACGCAGTATTTT. Translated: CASSVAGGRADTQYF.

V is TRBV13 and J is TRBJ2-1, with 10 nucleotides matching TRBD2. The CDR3 consists of 15 residues. Per the germline V gene, CDR1 is PRHDT and CDR2 is FYEKMQ (reference sequence). Trimming took 5 bases from V and 7 from J; bases not matched to a gene: 8. Here the CDR3 DNA reads TGTGCCAGCAGCCCAGCGGGGGGGCTCAGGAATGAGCAGTTCTTC. It is translated as CASSPAGGLRNEQFF.

The V and J genes are TRBV19 and TRBJ2-2, with D possibly being TRBD1 (5 bases). V was trimmed by 3 bases and J by 0 bases, leaving 11 bases between them. The CDR3 consists of 16 residues. Per germline, CDR1 LNHDA and CDR2 SQIVND (reference sequence). CDR3 nucleotides: TGTGCCAGTAGTATTGTTGAGACAGCGAACACCGGGGAGCTGTTTTTT. Its translation is CASSIVETANTGELFF.

The CDR3 sequence: CAWNPGGYEQYF. For the CDR3, the DNA is TGTGCCTGGAATCCTGGAGGCTACGAGCAGTACTTC. The rearrangement uses TRBV30 and TRBJ2-7, with D possibly TRBD2 on 5 matching bases. There are 12 residues in the CDR3. Per germline, CDR1 GTSNPN and CDR2 SVGIG (reference sequence). The V end was cut by 4 bases, the J end by 3 bases, with 10 bases between.

The CDR3 bases are TGTGCTAGCCCACCATCGCCCCTCCACTTT. It encodes CASPPSPLHF. This chain uses TRBV7-7 with TRBJ1-6; D gene ambiguous. CDR3 length: 10 amino acids. Per the germline V gene, CDR1 is SSHAT and CDR2 is FNYEAQ (reference sequence).

V is TRBV2 and J is TRBJ2-3, with D possibly being TRBD2 (6 bases). The CDR3 has 13 amino acids. Trimming shortened V by 7 bases and J by 14 bases, and 22 bases separated the two germline ends. CDR1 and CDR2 (germline): SNHLY, FYNNEI. CDR3 residues: CASTEDRGRTWYF. The CDR3 nucleotides are TGTGCCAGCACCGAAGACCGGGGGAGGACGTGGTATTTT.

The chain recombines TRBV5-6 with TRBJ1-3; D is undetermined. CDR1 and CDR2 from the germline V gene are SGHDT and YYEEEE. The CDR3 length is 15 residues. Trimming took 4 bases from V and 1 from J, leaving 12 bases between them. The CDR3 DNA is TGTGCCAGCAGCATCGGCGGCGGATCTGGAAACACCATATATTTT. Its protein product is CASSIGGGSGNTIYF.

The chain links TRBV15 to TRBJ1-4; unclear D gene. CDR1 and CDR2 (germline): LNHNV, YYDKDF (reference sequence). The CDR3 has 15 amino acids. V was trimmed by 1 base and J by 0 bases, leaving 6 bases between them. This CDR3 is CATSRGPATNEKLFF. CDR3 sequence (DNA): TGTGCCACCAGCAGAGGTCCGGCAACTAATGAAAAACTGTTTTTT.

The V and J genes are TRBV29-1 and TRBJ1-1; TRBD1 agrees at 7 bases. The CDR3 length is 13 residues. The V and J ends lost 3 bases and 7 bases, in that order; junction bases with no gene match: 8. Germline loops: CDR1 SQVTM, CDR2 ANQGSEA. CDR3: CSVEGQYLNEAFF. Here the CDR3 DNA reads TGCAGCGTTGAGGGACAGTATTTGAATGAAGCTTTCTTT.

V usage is TRBV10-3 and J usage is TRBJ2-3, with D uncertain. Germline CDR1 and CDR2: ENHRY and SYGVKD. V was cut by 4 bases and J by 0 bases, with 17 bases left in between. The CDR3 loop spans 17 amino acids. The CDR3 nucleotides read TGTGCCATCAGTGGAGACGCAATGGGCTCTAGCACAGATACGCAGTATTTT. Translating gives CAISGDAMGSSTDTQYF.

This chain links TRBV7-2 with TRBJ2-7; a weak D match, TRBD1 (6 bases). V dropped 7 bases and J dropped 3 bases, with 10 bases sitting between them. CDR3 size: 12 residues. CDR1 and CDR2 from the germline V gene are SGHTA and FQGNSA. The DNA of the CDR3 is TGTGCCAGCACTTCACAGGGCTACGAGCAGTACTTC. Translating gives CASTSQGYEQYF.

The rearrangement joins TRBV9 to TRBJ2-5; 11 bases fit TRBD2. The length of the CDR3 is 14 residues. Per germline, CDR1 SGDLS and CDR2 YYNGEE. V dropped 2 bases and J dropped 5; count of bases not matched to a gene: 2. The DNA of the CDR3 is TGTGCCAGCAGCGTGACTAGCGGGGAGGAGACCCAGTACTTC. Translated: CASSVTSGEETQYF.

This rearrangement joins TRBV4-1 to TRBJ2-7; D is uncertain. V was trimmed by 0 bases and J by 2 bases, leaving 14 bases between them. The CDR3 contains 16 residues. Germline CDR1 and CDR2: MGHRA and YSYEKL. The CDR3 nucleotides read TGCGCCAGCAGCCAAGATCTTTCAGGTGGGGCCTACGAGCAGTACTTC. Amino acid sequence: CASSQDLSGGAYEQYF.

The DNA of the CDR3 is TGTGCCAGCACTGCGGTGGGGCAGAACACTGAAGCTTTCTTT. It codes for CASTAVGQNTEAFF. This chain uses TRBV2 with TRBJ1-1; a weak D match, TRBD1 (5 bases). V was cut by 7 bases and J by 1 base, with 13 bases left in between. Germline V gene lookup returns CDR1 SNHLY and CDR2 FYNNEI. This CDR3 spans 14 amino acids.